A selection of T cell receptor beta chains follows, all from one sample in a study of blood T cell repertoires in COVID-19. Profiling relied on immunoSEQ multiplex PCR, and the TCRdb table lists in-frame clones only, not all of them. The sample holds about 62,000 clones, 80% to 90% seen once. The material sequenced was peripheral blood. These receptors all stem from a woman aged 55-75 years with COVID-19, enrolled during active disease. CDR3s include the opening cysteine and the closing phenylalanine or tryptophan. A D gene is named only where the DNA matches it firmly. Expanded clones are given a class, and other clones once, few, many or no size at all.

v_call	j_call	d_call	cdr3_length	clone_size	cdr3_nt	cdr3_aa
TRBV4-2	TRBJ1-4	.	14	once	TGTGCCAGCAGCCAGATTCACAGTCTGGGAAAACTGTTTTTT	CASSQIHSLGKLFF
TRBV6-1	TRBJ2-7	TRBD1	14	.	TGTGCCAGCGGTTTTGGGACAGGGGGCGGCGAGCAGTACTTC	CASGFGTGGGEQYF
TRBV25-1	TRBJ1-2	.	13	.	TGTGCCAGCAGTGAAGGGCAGAACTATGGCTACACCTTC	CASSEGQNYGYTF
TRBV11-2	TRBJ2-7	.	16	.	TGTGCCAGCAGCTTCCACCTCGACAGTAGCTCCTACGAGCAGTACTTC	CASSFHLDSSSYEQYF
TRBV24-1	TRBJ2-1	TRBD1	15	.	TGTGCCACCAGTGATATGGGAGGGACAGGGCAGGAGCAGTTCTTC	CATSDMGGTGQEQFF
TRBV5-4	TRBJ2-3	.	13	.	TGTGCCAGCAGCTTCTTCAGCACAGATACGCAGTATTTT	CASSFFSTDTQYF
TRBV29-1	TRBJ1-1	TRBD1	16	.	TGCAGCGTTGTAGGCAGGGGGCTTGCTATGAACACTGAAGCTTTCTTT	CSVVGRGLAMNTEAFF
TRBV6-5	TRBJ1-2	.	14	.	TGTGCCAGCAGTCGGGACAAAAGGAACTATGGCTACACCTTC	CASSRDKRNYGYTF
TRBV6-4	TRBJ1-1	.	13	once	TGTGCCAGCAGTAGGACTGGGAACACTGAAGCTTTCTTT	CASSRTGNTEAFF
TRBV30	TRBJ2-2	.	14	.	TGTGCCTGGTCTACAGGGCAGGAACTAAGGGAGCTGTTTTTT	CAWSTGQELRELFF
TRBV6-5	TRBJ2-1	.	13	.	TGTGCCAGCAGTCGGACACGGGACAATGAGCAGTTCTTC	CASSRTRDNEQFF
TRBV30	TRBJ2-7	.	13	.	TGTGCCTGGTTGACGCCAACTACCTACGAGCAGTACTTC	CAWLTPTTYEQYF
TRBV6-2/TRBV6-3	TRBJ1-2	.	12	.	TGTGCCAGCAGTTACAGCATCTATGGCTACACCTTC	CASSYSIYGYTF